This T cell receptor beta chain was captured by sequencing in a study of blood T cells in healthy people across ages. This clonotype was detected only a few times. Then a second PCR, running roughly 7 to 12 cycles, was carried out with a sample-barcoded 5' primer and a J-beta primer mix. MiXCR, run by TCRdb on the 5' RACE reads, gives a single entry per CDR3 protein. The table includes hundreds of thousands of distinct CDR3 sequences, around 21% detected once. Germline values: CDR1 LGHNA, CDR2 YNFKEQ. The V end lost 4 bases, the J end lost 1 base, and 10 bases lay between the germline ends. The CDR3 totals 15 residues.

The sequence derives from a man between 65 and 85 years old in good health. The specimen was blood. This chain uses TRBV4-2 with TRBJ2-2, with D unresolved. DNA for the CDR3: TGTGCCAGCAGCCCCCGATGGCAGAACACCGGGGAGCTGTTTTTT. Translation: CASSPRWQNTGELFF.